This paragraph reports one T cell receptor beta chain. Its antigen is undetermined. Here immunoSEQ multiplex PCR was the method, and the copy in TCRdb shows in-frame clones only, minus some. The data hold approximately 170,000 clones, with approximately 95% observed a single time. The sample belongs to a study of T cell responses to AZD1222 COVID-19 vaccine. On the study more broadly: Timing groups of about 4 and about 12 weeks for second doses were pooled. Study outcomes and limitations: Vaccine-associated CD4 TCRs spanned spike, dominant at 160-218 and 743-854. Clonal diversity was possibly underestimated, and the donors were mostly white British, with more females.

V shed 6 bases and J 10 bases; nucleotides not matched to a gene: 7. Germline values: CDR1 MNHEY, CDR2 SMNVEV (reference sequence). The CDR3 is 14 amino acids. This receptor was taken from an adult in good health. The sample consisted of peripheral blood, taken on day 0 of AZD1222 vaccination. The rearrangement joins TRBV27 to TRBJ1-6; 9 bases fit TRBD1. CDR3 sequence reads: CASRGTGGRSPLHF. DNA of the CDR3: TGTGCCAGCAGAGGAACAGGGGGCAGATCACCCCTCCACTTT.